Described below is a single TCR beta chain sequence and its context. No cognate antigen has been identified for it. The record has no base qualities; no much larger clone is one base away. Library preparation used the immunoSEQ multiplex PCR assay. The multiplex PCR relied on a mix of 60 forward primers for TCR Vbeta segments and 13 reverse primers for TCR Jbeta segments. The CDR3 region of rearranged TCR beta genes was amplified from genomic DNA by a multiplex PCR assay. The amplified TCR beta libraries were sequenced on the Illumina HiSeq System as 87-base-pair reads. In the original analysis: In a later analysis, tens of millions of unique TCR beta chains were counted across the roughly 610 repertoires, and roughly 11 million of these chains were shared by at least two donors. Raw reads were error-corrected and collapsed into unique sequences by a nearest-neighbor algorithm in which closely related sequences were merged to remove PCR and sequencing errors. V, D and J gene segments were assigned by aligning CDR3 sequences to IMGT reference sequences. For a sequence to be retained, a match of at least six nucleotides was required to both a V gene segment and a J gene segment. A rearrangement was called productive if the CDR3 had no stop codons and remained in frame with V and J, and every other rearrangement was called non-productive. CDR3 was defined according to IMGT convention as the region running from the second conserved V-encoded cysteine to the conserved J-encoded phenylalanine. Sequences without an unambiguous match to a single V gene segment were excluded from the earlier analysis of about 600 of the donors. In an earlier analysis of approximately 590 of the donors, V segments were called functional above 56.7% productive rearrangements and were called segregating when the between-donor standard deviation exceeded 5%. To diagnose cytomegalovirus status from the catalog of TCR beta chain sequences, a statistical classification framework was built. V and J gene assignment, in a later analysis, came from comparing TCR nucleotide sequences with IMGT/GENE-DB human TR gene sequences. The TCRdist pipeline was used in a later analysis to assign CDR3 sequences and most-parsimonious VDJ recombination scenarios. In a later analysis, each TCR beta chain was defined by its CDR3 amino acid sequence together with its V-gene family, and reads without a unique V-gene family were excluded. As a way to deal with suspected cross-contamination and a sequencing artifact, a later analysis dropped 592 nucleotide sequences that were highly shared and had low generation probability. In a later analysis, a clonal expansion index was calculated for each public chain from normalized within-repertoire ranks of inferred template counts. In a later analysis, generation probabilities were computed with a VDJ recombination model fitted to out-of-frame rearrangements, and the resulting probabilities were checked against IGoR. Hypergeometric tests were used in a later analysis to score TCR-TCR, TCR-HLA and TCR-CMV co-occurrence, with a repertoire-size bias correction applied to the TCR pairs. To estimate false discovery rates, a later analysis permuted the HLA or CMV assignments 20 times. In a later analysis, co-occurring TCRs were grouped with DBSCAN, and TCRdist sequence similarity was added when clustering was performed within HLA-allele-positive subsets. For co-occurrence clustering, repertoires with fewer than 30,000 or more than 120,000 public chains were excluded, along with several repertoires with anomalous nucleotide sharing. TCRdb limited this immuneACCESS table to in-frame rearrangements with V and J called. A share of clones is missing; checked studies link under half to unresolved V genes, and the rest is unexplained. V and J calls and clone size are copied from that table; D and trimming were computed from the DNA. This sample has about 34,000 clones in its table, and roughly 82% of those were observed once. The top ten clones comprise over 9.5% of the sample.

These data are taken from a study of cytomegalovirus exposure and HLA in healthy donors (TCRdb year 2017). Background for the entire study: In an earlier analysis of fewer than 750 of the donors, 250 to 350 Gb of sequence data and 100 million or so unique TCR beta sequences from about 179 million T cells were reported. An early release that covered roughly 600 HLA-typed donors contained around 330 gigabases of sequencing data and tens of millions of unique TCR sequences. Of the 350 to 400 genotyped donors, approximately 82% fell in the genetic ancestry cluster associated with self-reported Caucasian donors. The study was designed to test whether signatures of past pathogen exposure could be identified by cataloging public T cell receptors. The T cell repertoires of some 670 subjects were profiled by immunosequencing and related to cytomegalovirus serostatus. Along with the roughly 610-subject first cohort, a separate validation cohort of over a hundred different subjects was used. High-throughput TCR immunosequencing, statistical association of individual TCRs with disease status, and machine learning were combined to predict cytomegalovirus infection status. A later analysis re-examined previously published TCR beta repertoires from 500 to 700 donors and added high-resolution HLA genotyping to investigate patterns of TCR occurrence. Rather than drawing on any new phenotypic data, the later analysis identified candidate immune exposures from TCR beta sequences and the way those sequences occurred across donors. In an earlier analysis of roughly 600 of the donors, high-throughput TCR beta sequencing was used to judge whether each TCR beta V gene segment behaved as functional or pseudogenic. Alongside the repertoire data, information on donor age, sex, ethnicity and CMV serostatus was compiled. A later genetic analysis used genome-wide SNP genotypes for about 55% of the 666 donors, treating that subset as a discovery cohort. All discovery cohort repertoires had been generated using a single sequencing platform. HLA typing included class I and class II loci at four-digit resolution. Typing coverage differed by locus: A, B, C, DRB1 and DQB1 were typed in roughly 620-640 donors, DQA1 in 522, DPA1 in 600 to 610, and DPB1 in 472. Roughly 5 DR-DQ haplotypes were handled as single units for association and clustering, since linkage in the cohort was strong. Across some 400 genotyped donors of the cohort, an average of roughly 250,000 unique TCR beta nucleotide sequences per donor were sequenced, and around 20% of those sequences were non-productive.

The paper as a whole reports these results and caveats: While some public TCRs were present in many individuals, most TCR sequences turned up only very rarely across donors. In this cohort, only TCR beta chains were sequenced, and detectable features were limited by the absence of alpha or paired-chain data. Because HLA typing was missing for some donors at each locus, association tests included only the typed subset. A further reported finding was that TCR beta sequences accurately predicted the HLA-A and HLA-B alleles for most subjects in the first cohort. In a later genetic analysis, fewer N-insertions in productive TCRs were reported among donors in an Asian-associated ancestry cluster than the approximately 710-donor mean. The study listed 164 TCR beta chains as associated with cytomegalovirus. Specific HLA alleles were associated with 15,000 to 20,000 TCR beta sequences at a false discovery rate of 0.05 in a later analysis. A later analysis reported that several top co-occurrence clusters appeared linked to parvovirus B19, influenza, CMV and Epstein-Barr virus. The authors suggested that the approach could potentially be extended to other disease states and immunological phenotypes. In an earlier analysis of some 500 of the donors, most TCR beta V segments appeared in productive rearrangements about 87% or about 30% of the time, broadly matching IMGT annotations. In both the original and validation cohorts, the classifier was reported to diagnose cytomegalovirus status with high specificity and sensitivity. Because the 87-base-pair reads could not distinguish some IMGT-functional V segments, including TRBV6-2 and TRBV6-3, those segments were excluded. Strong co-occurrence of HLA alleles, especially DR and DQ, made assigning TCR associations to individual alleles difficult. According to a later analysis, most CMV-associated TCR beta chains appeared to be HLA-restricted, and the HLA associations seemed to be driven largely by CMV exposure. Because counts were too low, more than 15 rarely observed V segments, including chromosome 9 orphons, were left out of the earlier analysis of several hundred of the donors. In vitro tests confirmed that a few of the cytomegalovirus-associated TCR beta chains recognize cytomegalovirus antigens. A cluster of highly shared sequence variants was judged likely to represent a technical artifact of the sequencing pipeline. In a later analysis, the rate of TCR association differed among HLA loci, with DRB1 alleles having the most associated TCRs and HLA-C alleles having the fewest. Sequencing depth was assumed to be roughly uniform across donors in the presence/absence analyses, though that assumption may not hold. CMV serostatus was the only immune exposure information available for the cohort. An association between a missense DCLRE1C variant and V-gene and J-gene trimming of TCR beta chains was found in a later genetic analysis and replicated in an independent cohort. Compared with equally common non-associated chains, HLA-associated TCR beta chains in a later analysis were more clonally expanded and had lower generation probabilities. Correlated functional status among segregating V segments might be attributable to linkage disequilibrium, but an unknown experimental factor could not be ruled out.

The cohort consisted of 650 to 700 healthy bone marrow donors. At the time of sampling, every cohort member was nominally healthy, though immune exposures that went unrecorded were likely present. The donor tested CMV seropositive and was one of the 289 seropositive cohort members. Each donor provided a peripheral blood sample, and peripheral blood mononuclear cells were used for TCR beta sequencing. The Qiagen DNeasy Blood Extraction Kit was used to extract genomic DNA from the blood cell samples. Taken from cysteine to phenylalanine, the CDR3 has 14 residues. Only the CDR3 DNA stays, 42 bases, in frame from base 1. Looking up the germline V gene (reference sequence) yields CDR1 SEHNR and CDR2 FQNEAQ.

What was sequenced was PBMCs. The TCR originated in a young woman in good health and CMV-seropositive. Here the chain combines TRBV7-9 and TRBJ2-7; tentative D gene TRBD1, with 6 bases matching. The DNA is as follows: TGTTCCACCAGGGGCATTCAAGGCTCCTACGAGCAGTACTTC. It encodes CSTRGIQGSYEQYF. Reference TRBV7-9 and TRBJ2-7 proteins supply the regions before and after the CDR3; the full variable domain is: DTGVSQNPRHKITKRGQNVTFRCDPISEHNRLYWYRQTLGQGPEFLTYFQNEAQLEKSRLLSDRFSAERPKGSFSTLEIQRTEQGDSAMYLCSTRGIQGSYEQYFGPGTRLTVT.